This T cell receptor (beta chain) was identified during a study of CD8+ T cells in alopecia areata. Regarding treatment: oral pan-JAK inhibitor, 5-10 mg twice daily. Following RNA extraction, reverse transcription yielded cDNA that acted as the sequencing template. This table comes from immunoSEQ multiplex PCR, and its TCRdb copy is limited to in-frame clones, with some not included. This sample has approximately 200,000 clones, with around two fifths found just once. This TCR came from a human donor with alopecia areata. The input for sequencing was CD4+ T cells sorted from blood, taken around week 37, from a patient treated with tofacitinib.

In nucleotides, the CDR3 is TGCGCCAGTAGACTGCTGGCGGACAATGAGCAGTTCTTC. It specifies CASRLLADNEQFF. J is TRBJ2-1 and V is TRBV5-1; D unclear. Germline CDR1 reads SGHRS; CDR2 reads YFSETQ. V lost 8 bases and J lost 5, with 14 bases in between. CDR3 length: 13 residues.